This T cell receptor (beta chain) was documented in a study of T cells after yellow fever vaccination (dated by TCRdb to about 2019). With respect to the entire study: The SMART-Seq v4 Ultra Low Input RNA kit was used to prepare libraries from fractions with low cell numbers. Two healthy male donors made up the cohort, one aged 18 to 30 years and the other aged 30 to 40 years. To follow T-cell clones before and after both primary and booster YFV17D yellow fever vaccination, bulk TCR alpha and beta repertoires underwent longitudinal sequencing. Bulk PBMC replicates and cell subsets were isolated from blood drawn at multiple timepoints before and after both primary and secondary immunization.

Per the publication, the treatment or condition label means: live attenuated yellow fever vaccine strain. At each blood-draw timepoint, two biological replicates of bulk PBMCs were collected. A standard Ficoll-Paque protocol was used to isolate PBMCs from peripheral blood. TriZol was used to extract RNA from bulk PBMCs, CD4 and CD8 fractions, and dextramer-positive and dextramer-negative fractions. From the cysteine through the phenylalanine, the CDR3 covers 16 amino acids. Kept here is only the CDR3 DNA, which spans 48 bases and is read in frame from base 1. V is cut by 1 base and J by 0 bases, and the space between the germline ends is 10 bases. Looking up the germline V gene yields CDR1 SGHTA and CDR2 FQGNSA. Beyond this particular receptor, the publication reports: A small fraction of clonotypes showed up in both the CD4 and CD8 compartments, probably as a result of convergent recombination. Most clones expanded after primary vaccination (around 96% of CD4 and 70% to 90% of CD8) were re-detected after the booster, suggesting that broad memory maintenance occurred. Because abundant contaminating clonotypes from the bulk population could be contained in FACS-sorted repertoires, computational filtering was required. Because only a couple of donors were included in the study, the extent to which the findings can be generalized is limited. The secondary T-cell response was found to be weaker but faster than the primary response, with a peak reached on day 5 rather than on day 15.

This clonotype was observed many times. The specificity of this receptor is unknown. No base quality information exists; no much larger clone differs at one position. Sequencing relied on an Illumina NovaSeq 6000. TCR cDNA was synthesized by 5'RACE template switching, through which a universal primer site and unique molecular identifiers were introduced. cDNA synthesis was primed from both the TCR alpha and TCR beta constant segments. Two PCR steps were used to amplify libraries, with sample barcodes and sequencing adapters being added in the second step. Libraries were sequenced on Illumina HiSeq 2500 (2x100 bp) or NovaSeq (2x150 bp). Per the original workflow: Demultiplexing of reads and collapsing into UMI consensus sequences were performed with MIGEC, and V(D)J alignment was carried out with MiXCR. Vaccine-responding clonotypes were defined with edgeR using replicate PBMC samples, requiring FDR below 0.01 and a log2 fold change above 5 up to day 15. Each bulk clonotype was labeled CD4 or CD8 based on which sequenced repertoire, CD4 or CD8, contained the clonotype at higher abundance. The public reads were run again by TCRdb, first through fastp at Q25 and then through MiXCR, and only productive beta chains were kept. Under each unique CDR3 protein, matching rows form one entry showing the most common genes and DNA. TCRdb's processing, not the study's, gives the V and J calls here. For this sample the table gives just over 300,000 distinct CDR3 sequences, of which less than 4.5% were detected only once. The leading ten clones occupy about a quarter of the sample.

The input for sequencing was PBMCs, taken on the day of the yellow fever booster vaccination. The source of this sequence is a man aged 18 to 30 who received the YFV17D yellow fever vaccine. This receptor chain uses TRBV7-2 and TRBJ2-1; perhaps TRBD1 is the D gene, with 6 bases matching. The CDR3 has the sequence CASSLVGAGSYNEQFF. The DNA reads as follows: TGTGCCAGCAGCTTAGTGGGGGCGGGCTCCTACAATGAGCAGTTCTTC.